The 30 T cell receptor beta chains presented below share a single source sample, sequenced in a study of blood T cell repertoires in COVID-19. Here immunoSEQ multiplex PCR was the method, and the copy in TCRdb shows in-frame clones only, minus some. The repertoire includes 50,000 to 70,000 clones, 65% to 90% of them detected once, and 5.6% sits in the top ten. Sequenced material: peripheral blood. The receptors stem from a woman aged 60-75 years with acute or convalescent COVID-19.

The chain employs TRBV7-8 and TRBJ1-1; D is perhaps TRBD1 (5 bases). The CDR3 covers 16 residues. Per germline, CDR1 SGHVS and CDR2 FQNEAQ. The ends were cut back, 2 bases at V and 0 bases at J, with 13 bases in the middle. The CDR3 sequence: CASSLLGGGMNTEAFF. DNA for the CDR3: TGTGCCAGCAGCTTACTCGGGGGAGGGATGAACACTGAAGCTTTCTTT.

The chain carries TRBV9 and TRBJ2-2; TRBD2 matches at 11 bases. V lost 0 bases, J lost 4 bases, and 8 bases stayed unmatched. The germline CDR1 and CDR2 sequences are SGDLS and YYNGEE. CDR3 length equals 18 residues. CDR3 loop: CASSVGGSGGAGTGELFF. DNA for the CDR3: TGTGCCAGCAGCGTAGGCGGTAGCGGGGGGGCAGGCACCGGGGAGCTGTTTTTT.

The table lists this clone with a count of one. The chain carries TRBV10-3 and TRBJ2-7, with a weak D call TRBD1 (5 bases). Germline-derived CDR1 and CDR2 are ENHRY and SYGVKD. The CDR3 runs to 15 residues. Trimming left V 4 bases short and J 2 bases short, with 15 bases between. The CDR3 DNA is TGTGCCATCAGTGTTGGGGCAGGGTTGGCCTACGAGCAGTACTTC. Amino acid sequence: CAISVGAGLAYEQYF.

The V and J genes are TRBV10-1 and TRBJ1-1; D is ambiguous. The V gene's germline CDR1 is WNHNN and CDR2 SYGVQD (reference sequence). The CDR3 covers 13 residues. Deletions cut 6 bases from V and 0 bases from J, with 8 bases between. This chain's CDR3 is CASRPGLNTEAFF. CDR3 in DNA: TGCGCCAGCAGACCGGGGTTGAACACTGAAGCTTTCTTT.

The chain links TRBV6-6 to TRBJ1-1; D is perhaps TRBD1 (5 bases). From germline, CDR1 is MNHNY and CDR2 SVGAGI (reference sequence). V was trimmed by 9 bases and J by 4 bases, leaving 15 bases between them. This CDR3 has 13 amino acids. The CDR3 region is CASTSGGATEAFF. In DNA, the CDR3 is TGTGCCAGTACTTCCGGGGGTGCCACTGAAGCTTTCTTT.

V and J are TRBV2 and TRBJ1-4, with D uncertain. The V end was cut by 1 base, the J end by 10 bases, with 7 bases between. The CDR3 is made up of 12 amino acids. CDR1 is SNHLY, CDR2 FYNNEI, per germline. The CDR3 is CASSEVTGKLFF. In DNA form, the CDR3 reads TGTGCCAGCAGTGAAGTCACCGGAAAACTGTTTTTT.

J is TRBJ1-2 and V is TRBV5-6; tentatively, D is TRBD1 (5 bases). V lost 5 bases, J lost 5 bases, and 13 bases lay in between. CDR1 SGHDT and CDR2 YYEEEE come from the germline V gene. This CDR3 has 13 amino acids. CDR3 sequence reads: CASRPTDSYGYTF. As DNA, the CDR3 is TGTGCCAGCAGACCTACAGACAGTTATGGCTACACCTTC.

The CDR3 DNA sequence: TGTGCCAGCAGTTTACTGGGGCCTGGAAACACCATATATTTT. It encodes CASSLLGPGNTIYF. The V and J genes are TRBV28 and TRBJ1-3; D might be TRBD1 (5 bases). The CDR3 loop spans 14 amino acids. V gave up 2 bases and J gave up 2 bases, with 7 bases separating them. From germline, CDR1 is MDHEN and CDR2 SYDVKM.

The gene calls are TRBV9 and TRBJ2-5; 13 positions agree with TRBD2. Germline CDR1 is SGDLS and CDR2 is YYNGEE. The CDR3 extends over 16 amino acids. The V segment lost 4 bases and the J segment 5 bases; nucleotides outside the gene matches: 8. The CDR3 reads CASSFTGTSGVETQYF. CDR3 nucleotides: TGTGCCAGCAGCTTTACCGGGACTAGCGGGGTGGAGACCCAGTACTTC. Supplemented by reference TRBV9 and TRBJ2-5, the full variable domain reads DSGVTQTPKHLITATGQRVTLRCSPRSGDLSVYWYQQSLDQGLQFLIQYYNGEERAKGNILERFSAQQFPDLHSELNLSSLELGDSALYFCASSFTGTSGVETQYFGPGTRLLVL.

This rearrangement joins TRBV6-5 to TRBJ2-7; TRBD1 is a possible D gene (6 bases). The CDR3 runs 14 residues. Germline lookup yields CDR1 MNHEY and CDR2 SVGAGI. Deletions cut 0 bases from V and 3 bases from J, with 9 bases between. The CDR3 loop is CASSYSGRGYEQYF. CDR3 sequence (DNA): TGTGCCAGCAGTTACTCGGGCAGGGGCTACGAGCAGTACTTC.

CDR3: CASSLWGGNTDTQYF. CDR3 sequence (DNA): TGTGCCAGCAGCTTGTGGGGGGGAAACACAGATACGCAGTATTTT. The chain carries TRBV7-2 and TRBJ2-3, with 7 bases identical to TRBD2. V gave up 3 bases and J gave up 2 bases; unmatched junction bases: 5. Germline lookup yields CDR1 SGHTA and CDR2 FQGNSA. This CDR3 has 15 amino acids.

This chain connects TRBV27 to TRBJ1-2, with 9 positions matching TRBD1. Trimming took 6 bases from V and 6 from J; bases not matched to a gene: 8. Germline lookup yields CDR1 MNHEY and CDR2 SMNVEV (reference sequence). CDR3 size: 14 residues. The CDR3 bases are TGTGCCAGCAGGACGCCGGGACAGGGAGATGGCTACACCTTC. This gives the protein CASRTPGQGDGYTF.

DNA of the CDR3: TGTGCCAGCAGCCATAGGGCGGGAGGGGACTATGGCTACACCTTC. It is translated as CASSHRAGGDYGYTF. The rearrangement joins TRBV11-2 to TRBJ1-2; D is possibly TRBD1 (5 bases). Germline values: CDR1 SGHAT, CDR2 FQNNGV. The V end lost 5 bases, the J end lost 3 bases, and 16 bases lay between the germline ends. The CDR3 covers 15 residues.

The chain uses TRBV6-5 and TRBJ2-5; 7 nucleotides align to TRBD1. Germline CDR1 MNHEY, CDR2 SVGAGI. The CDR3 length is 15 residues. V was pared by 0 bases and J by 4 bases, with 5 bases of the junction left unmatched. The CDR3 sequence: CASSYSGHRGETQYF. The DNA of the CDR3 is TGTGCCAGCAGTTACTCGGGGCACAGGGGAGAGACCCAGTACTTC.

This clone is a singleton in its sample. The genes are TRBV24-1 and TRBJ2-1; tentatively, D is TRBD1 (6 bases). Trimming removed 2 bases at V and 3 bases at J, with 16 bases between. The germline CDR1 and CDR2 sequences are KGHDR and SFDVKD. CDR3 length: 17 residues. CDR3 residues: CATSDYIRDTDYNEQFF. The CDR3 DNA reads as TGTGCCACCAGTGATTACATCCGGGACACCGACTACAATGAGCAGTTCTTC.

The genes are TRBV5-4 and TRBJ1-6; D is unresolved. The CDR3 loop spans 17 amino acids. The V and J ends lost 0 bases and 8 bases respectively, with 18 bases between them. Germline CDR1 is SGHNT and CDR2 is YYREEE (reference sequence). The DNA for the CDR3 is TGTGCCAGCAGCTTGGCCGAGGGAGGGTGGGGTGATTCACCCCTCCACTTT. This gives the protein CASSLAEGGWGDSPLHF.

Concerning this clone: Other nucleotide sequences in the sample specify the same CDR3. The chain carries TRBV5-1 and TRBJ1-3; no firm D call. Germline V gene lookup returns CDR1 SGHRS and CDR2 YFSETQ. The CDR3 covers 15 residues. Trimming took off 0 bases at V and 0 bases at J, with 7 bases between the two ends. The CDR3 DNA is TGCGCCAGCAGCTTGGACCCGGTCTCTGGAAACACCATATATTTT. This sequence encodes CASSLDPVSGNTIYF.

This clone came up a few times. CDR3 region: CASSPQRTPGNTIYF. DNA of the CDR3: TGTGCCAGCAGCCCCCAGAGGACACCCGGTAACACCATATATTTT. The gene calls are TRBV14 and TRBJ1-3; weak D call: TRBD1 (5 bases). Germline V gives CDR1 SGHDN, CDR2 FVKESK. The CDR3 spans 15 residues. V lost 4 bases to trimming and J lost 7 bases, with 17 bases between them.

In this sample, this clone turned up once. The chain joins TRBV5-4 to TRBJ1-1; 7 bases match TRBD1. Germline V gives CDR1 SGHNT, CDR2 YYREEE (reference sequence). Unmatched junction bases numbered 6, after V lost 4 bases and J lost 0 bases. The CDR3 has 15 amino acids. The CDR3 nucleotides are TGTGCCAGCAGCCCCACGACAGGGATGAACACTGAAGCTTTCTTT. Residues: CASSPTTGMNTEAFF.

DNA for the CDR3: TGTGCCAGCACCAAGCAGTTCTTC. Encoded protein: CASTKQFF. This rearrangement joins TRBV21-1 to TRBJ2-1; the table names TRBD1, a call not compared with the DNA. TRBV21-1 is an annotated pseudogene. CDR3 length: 8 residues.

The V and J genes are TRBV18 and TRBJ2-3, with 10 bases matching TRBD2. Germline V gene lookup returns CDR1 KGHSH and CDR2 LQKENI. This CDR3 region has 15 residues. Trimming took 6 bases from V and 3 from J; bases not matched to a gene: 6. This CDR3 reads CASSPELAGTDTQYF. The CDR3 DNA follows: TGTGCCAGCTCGCCCGAACTAGCGGGGACAGATACGCAGTATTTT. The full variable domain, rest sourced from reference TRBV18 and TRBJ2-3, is NAGVMQNPRHLVRRRGQEARLRCSPMKGHSHVYWYRQLPEEGLKFMVYLQKENIIDESGMPKERFSAEFPKEGPSILRIQQVVRGDSAAYFCASSPELAGTDTQYFGPGTRLTVL.

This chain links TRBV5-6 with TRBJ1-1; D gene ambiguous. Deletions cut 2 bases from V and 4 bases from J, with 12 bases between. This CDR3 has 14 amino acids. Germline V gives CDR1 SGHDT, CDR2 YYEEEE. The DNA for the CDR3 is TGTGCCAGCAGCTTCCAGGTTGAGGGCACTGAAGCTTTCTTT. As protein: CASSFQVEGTEAFF.

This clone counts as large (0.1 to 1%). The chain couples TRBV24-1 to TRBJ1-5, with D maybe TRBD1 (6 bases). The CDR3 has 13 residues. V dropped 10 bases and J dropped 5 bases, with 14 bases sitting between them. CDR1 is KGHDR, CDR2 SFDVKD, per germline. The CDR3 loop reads CATKSGADQPQHF. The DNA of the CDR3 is TGTGCCACAAAGTCAGGGGCAGATCAGCCCCAGCATTTT.

This CDR3 reads CASSLQRGVTDTQYF. In DNA, the CDR3 is TGCGCCAGCAGCTTGCAGCGGGGGGTAACAGATACGCAGTATTTT. The gene calls are TRBV5-1 and TRBJ2-3; 9 positions agree with TRBD2. The CDR3 sequence is 15 residues long. Germline CDR1 SGHRS, CDR2 YFSETQ. V gave up 1 base and J gave up 3 bases; unmatched junction bases: 3.

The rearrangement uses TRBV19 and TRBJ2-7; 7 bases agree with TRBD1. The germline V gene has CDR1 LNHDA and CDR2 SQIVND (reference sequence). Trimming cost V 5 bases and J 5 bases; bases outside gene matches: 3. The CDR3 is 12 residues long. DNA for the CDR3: TGTGCCAGTAGTCCACAGGGGCACGAGCAGTACTTC. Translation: CASSPQGHEQYF.

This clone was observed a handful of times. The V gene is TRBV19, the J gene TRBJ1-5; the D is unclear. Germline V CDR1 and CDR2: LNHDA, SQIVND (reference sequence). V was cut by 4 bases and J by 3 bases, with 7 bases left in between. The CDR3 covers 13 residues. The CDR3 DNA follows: TGTGCCAGTAGTAGTTCCAACAATCAGCCCCAGCATTTT. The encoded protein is CASSSSNNQPQHF.

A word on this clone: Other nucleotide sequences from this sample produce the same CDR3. The CDR3 sequence: CASSLGTANTEAFF. CDR3 nucleotide sequence: TGCGCCAGCAGCTTGGGAACAGCGAACACTGAAGCTTTCTTT. The gene calls are TRBV5-1 and TRBJ1-1; D is unresolved. With 0 bases removed from V and 1 base from J, the gap between germline ends came to 7 bases. CDR1 is SGHRS, CDR2 YFSETQ, per germline. CDR3 size: 14 residues. Looking up the rest from reference TRBV5-1 and TRBJ1-1 gives the full variable domain: KAGVTQTPRYLIKTRGQQVTLSCSPISGHRSVSWYQQTPGQGLQFLFEYFSETQRNKGNFPGRFSGRQFSNSRSEMNVSTLELGDSALYLCASSLGTANTEAFFGQGTRLTVV.

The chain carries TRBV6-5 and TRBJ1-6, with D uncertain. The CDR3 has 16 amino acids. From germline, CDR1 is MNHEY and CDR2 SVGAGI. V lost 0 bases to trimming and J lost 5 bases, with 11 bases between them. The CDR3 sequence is CASSYSTRTHNSPLHF. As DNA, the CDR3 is TGTGCCAGCAGTTACTCAACCAGAACCCATAATTCACCCCTCCACTTT.

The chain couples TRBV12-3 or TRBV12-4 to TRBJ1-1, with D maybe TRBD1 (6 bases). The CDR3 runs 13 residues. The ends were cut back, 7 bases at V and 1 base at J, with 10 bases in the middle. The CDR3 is CASTLQGNTEAFF. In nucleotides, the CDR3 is TGTGCCAGCACCCTACAGGGGAACACTGAAGCTTTCTTT.

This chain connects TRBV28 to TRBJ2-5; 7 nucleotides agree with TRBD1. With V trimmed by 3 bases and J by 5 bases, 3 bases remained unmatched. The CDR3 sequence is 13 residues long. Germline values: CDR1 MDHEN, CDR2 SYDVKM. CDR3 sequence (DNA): TGTGCCAGCAGTTTGACAGGGTTGGAGACCCAGTACTTC. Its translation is CASSLTGLETQYF.